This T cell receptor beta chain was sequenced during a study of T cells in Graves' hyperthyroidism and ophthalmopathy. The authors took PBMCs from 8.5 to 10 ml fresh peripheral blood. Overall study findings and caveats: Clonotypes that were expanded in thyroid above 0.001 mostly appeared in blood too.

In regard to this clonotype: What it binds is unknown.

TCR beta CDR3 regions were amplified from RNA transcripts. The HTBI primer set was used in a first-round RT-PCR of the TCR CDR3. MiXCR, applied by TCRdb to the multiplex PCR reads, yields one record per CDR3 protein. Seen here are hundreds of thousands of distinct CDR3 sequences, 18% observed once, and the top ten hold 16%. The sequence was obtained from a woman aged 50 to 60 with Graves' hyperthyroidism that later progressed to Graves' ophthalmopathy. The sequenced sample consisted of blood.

DNA of the CDR3: TGTGCCAGCACCCAGACAGGTGGTCCTGGAAACACCATATATTTT. It specifies CASTQTGGPGNTIYF. The rearrangement uses TRBV12-3 or TRBV12-4 and TRBJ1-3; a possible D gene is TRBD1 (6 bases). CDR3 length: 15 amino acids. Trimming stripped 7 bases from V and 2 bases from J, with 15 bases between.